The 28 T cell receptor beta chains below were found in one sample sequenced in a study of shared clonotypes between healthy human individuals. Naive CD8 cells, CD45RO-negative and positively selected for CCR7, excluded terminally differentiated effector memory CD45RA+ cells. Using immunoSEQ multiplex PCR, the repertoire was profiled, and TCRdb retains in-frame clones only, with some absent. The sample has about 2 million clones, about 95% seen once. Sequenced: naive CD8+ T cells sorted from blood. Source of these receptors: a man between 18 and 35 years old in good health.

This sequence joins TRBV30 and TRBJ2-3; 8 bases line up with TRBD2. The germline CDR1 and CDR2 sequences are GTSNPN and SVGIG (reference sequence). V trimming: 3 bases; J trimming: 2 bases; junction bases outside the gene matches: 10. The CDR3 length is 16 residues. The DNA of the CDR3 is TGTGCCTGGAGCGACGACGGGGGGGGCCCCACAGATACGCAGTATTTT. Translation: CAWSDDGGGPTDTQYF.

Regarding this clone: The same CDR3 also results from other DNA sequences found in this sample. V is TRBV7-6 and J is TRBJ2-7, with D perhaps matching TRBD1 (6 bases). Germline CDR1 SGHVS, CDR2 FNYEAQ. The CDR3 is 14 amino acids. Trimming cost V 4 bases and J 3 bases, with 13 bases left between them. The CDR3 DNA reads as TGTGCCAGCAGCTCCCTTGGGGGCAGCTACGAGCAGTACTTC. It codes for CASSSLGGSYEQYF.

CDR3 residues: CATEPPPTHNEQFF. The CDR3 DNA reads as TGTGCCACTGAGCCCCCCCCCACACACAATGAGCAGTTCTTC. The genes are TRBV7-9 and TRBJ2-1; D ambiguous. Trimming took 10 bases from V and 5 from J, leaving 18 bases between them. Germline loops: CDR1 SEHNR, CDR2 FQNEAQ (reference sequence). This CDR3 region has 14 residues.

The V and J genes are TRBV19 and TRBJ2-7; D might be TRBD1 (6 bases). CDR1 is LNHDA and CDR2 is SQIVND in the germline V gene (reference sequence). The CDR3 sequence is 14 residues long. The V end was cut by 6 bases, the J end by 3 bases, with 15 bases between. The CDR3 sequence: CASSSNRDLYEQYF. The CDR3 nucleotides read TGTGCCAGTAGCTCGAACAGGGATCTCTACGAGCAGTACTTC.

The chain recombines TRBV5-6 with TRBJ1-2; D gene ambiguous. CDR3 length: 15 residues. Trimming removed 4 bases from V and 3 bases from J, with 16 bases in between. CDR1 and CDR2 from the germline V gene are SGHDT and YYEEEE. The CDR3 DNA reads TGTGCCAGCAGCAAAACCGGGTACTCGGACTATGGCTACACCTTC. Translated: CASSKTGYSDYGYTF. Looking up the rest from reference TRBV5-6 and TRBJ1-2 gives the full variable domain: DAGVTQSPTHLIKTRGQQVTLRCSPKSGHDTVSWYQQALGQGPQFIFQYYEEEERQRGNFPDRFSGHQFPNYSSELNVNALLLGDSALYLCASSKTGYSDYGYTFGSGTRLTVV.

Concerning this clone itself: Other DNA sequences of this sample code for an identical CDR3. The chain combines TRBV27 with TRBJ2-7; no definite D call. V was clipped by 0 bases and J by 0 bases, with 3 bases between them. The CDR3 runs 13 residues. Germline loops: CDR1 MNHEY, CDR2 SMNVEV (reference sequence). The chain's CDR3 is CASSLSFSYEQYF. The CDR3 DNA sequence: TGTGCCAGCAGTTTATCATTCTCCTACGAGCAGTACTTC.

This chain uses TRBV10-1 with TRBJ2-1; TRBD2 matches 9 bases. J lost 8 bases, V lost 6 bases, and 8 bases had no gene match. There are 14 residues in the CDR3. CDR1 and CDR2 (germline): WNHNN, SYGVQD (reference sequence). The chain's CDR3 is CASSGGGVRDEQFF. CDR3 coding DNA: TGCGCCAGCAGCGGCGGGGGGGTTCGGGATGAGCAGTTCTTC.

This clone was observed a single time. This sequence joins TRBV6-4 and TRBJ2-7; D gene uncertain. Germline CDR1 is MRHNA and CDR2 is SNTAGT. CDR3 size: 13 residues. The V and J ends lost 4 bases and 4 bases respectively, with 11 bases between them. The CDR3 protein is CASSVGSGYEQYF. In DNA, the CDR3 is TGTGCCAGCAGTGTCGGGTCCGGGTACGAGCAGTACTTC.

Note on this clone: Other DNA sequences from this sample encode an identical CDR3 as well. V usage is TRBV9 and J usage is TRBJ2-1; weak D call: TRBD2 (6 bases). This CDR3 has 15 residues. With 0 bases removed from V and 4 bases from J, the gap between germline ends came to 11 bases. CDR1 and CDR2 (germline): SGDLS, YYNGEE. The DNA for the CDR3 is TGTGCCAGCAGCGTAGGATTAGCGGAGTACAATGAGCAGTTCTTC. Translated: CASSVGLAEYNEQFF.

The CDR3 coding sequence is TGTGCCATCAGTGAGTCGGGCAACTATGGCTACACCTTC. Translation: CAISESGNYGYTF. This chain uses TRBV10-3 with TRBJ1-2; D is undetermined. From germline, CDR1 is ENHRY and CDR2 SYGVKD. Trimming pared 0 bases from V and 2 bases from J, leaving 4 bases between. The CDR3 has 13 amino acids.

Of note for this clone: This CDR3 is also generated by other DNA sequences in the sample. V is TRBV10-3 and J is TRBJ2-7; D might be TRBD1 (5 bases). The length of the CDR3 is 11 residues. With 6 bases removed from V and 4 bases from J, the gap between germline ends came to 7 bases. Germline-derived CDR1 and CDR2 are ENHRY and SYGVKD. CDR3 sequence: CAISQGYEQYF. In DNA form, the CDR3 reads TGTGCCATCAGCCAGGGTTACGAGCAGTACTTC.

The table lists this clone with a count of one. The J gene is TRBJ1-2, the V gene TRBV7-9, with D unresolved. The CDR3 is made up of 17 amino acids. V gave up 0 bases and J gave up 4 bases, with 18 bases separating them. Germline CDR1 SEHNR, CDR2 FQNEAQ (reference sequence). The CDR3 protein is CASSLASVGSDSYGYTF. Written as DNA, the CDR3 is TGTGCCAGCAGCTTAGCGTCAGTAGGGTCCGATAGCTATGGCTACACCTTC.

The chain combines TRBV7-6 with TRBJ2-3, with 10 positions matching TRBD2. The CDR3 sequence is 15 residues long. Unmatched junction bases numbered 7, after V lost 5 bases and J lost 5 bases. Germline V lookup: CDR1 SGHVS, CDR2 FNYEAQ. This CDR3 reads CASSATSGEGDTQYF. The CDR3 bases are TGTGCCAGCAGCGCAACTAGCGGGGAAGGAGATACGCAGTATTTT.

The rearrangement uses TRBV5-1 and TRBJ2-1, with a possible D match to TRBD2 (5 bases). This CDR3 has 14 residues. Trimming removed 0 bases at V and 5 bases at J, with 9 bases between. Germline CDR1 is SGHRS and CDR2 is YFSETQ. In nucleotides, the CDR3 is TGCGCCAGCAGCTTGGATTTCGGGGACAATGAGCAGTTCTTC. Translated, it gives CASSLDFGDNEQFF.

This chain joins TRBV5-1 and TRBJ2-7; 7 bases are a match to TRBD2. This CDR3 comprises 14 residues. Unmatched junction bases numbered 8, after V lost 6 bases and J lost 2 bases. Per germline, CDR1 SGHRS and CDR2 YFSETQ. Here the CDR3 DNA reads TGCGCCAGCAAGCCCGAAGCGGGACCCTACGAGCAGTACTTC. Protein sequence: CASKPEAGPYEQYF. The full variable domain, its missing parts supplied by reference TRBV5-1 and TRBJ2-7, is KAGVTQTPRYLIKTRGQQVTLSCSPISGHRSVSWYQQTPGQGLQFLFEYFSETQRNKGNFPGRFSGRQFSNSRSEMNVSTLELGDSALYLCASKPEAGPYEQYFGPGTRLTVT.

This sequence joins TRBV5-1 and TRBJ2-3; 12 bases map to TRBD2. Trimming removed 4 bases from V and 1 base from J; junction bases left unmatched: 13. The CDR3 is 19 residues long. Germline assignment: CDR1 SGHRS and CDR2 YFSETQ. CDR3: CASSPRLLAGGPGTDTQYF. DNA of the CDR3: TGCGCCAGCAGCCCCAGGCTGCTAGCGGGAGGGCCTGGCACAGATACGCAGTATTTT.

V is TRBV29-1 and J is TRBJ2-1; 8 bases match TRBD2. The length of the CDR3 is 16 residues. After removal of 0 bases from V and 8 bases from J, the junction contained 12 bases not matched to a gene. CDR1 is SQVTM, CDR2 ANQGSEA, per germline. CDR3 amino acids: CSVEDLGSGVFYEQFF. The CDR3 DNA reads TGCAGCGTTGAAGACCTCGGTAGCGGGGTTTTCTATGAGCAGTTCTTC.

The gene calls are TRBV9 and TRBJ1-4, with 7 nucleotides matching TRBD1. Losses at the gene ends were 0 bases for V and 8 bases for J; bases not matched to a gene: 10. The CDR3 sequence is 16 residues long. The germline CDR1 and CDR2 sequences are SGDLS and YYNGEE. The CDR3 nucleotides read TGTGCCAGCAGCGTAGAAGGGGGCAGGGCCGGGGAAAAACTGTTTTTT. This gives the protein CASSVEGGRAGEKLFF.

The genes are TRBV4-1 and TRBJ1-3; TRBD1 matches at 9 bases. Looked up from germline, CDR1 is MGHRA and CDR2 is YSYEKL. The CDR3 spans 14 residues. With 5 bases clipped from V and 4 bases from J, the junction kept 3 bases outside the gene matches. The CDR3 protein is CASSGQGNGNTIYF. The CDR3 DNA reads TGCGCCAGCAGCGGACAGGGGAACGGAAACACCATATATTTT.

J is TRBJ2-5 and V is TRBV15; a weak D match, TRBD2 (5 bases). CDR3 length equals 16 residues. Between the trimmed V and J ends, which lost 0 bases and 5 bases, there was a span of 16 bases. The germline V gene encodes CDR1 LNHNV and CDR2 YYDKDF (reference sequence). The CDR3 DNA reads TGTGCCACCAGCAGAGATCACGCTAGCAGATGGGAGACCCAGTACTTC. This encodes CATSRDHASRWETQYF.

The rearrangement joins TRBV19 to TRBJ2-3; D possibly corresponds to TRBD2 (6 bases). Trimming took off 5 bases at V and 4 bases at J, with 13 bases between the two ends. In germline, CDR1 is LNHDA, CDR2 SQIVND (reference sequence). The length of the CDR3 is 14 residues. The CDR3 DNA follows: TGTGCCAGTAGTGCCATACTAGCAGCAGATACGCAGTATTTT. Its translation: CASSAILAADTQYF.

A word on this clone: This same CDR3 is encoded by further DNA sequences in the sample. The rearrangement uses TRBV6-1 and TRBJ2-7; perhaps TRBD1 as D (5 bases). Per germline, CDR1 MNHNS and CDR2 SASEGT. V was cut by 2 bases and J by 2 bases, with 7 bases left in between. This CDR3 contains 13 residues. This CDR3 is CASSERGAYEQYF. The CDR3 DNA sequence: TGTGCCAGCAGTGAAAGGGGTGCCTACGAGCAGTACTTC.

V and J are TRBV7-9 and TRBJ2-5; 10 bases match TRBD2. The trim removed 2 bases at V and 5 bases at J, leaving 11 bases unmatched. Looked up from germline, CDR1 is SEHNR and CDR2 is FQNEAQ (reference sequence). The CDR3 loop spans 17 amino acids. Here the CDR3 reads CASSLYPAGGPWETQYF. The CDR3 DNA sequence: TGTGCCAGCAGCTTATACCCAGCGGGGGGGCCTTGGGAGACCCAGTACTTC.

The rearrangement joins TRBV5-6 to TRBJ2-7, with D perhaps TRBD2 (6 bases). The CDR3 runs 16 residues. V dropped 0 bases and J dropped 1 base, with 14 bases sitting between them. Germline CDR1 reads SGHDT; CDR2 reads YYEEEE. CDR3 residues: CASSLEGVAESYEQYF. In DNA, the CDR3 is TGTGCCAGCAGCTTGGAAGGGGTAGCGGAGTCCTACGAGCAGTACTTC.

This clone was counted once. The same CDR3 arises from other DNA sequences in this sample as well. CDR3 sequence reads: CASSYRVSYEQYF. In DNA, the CDR3 is TGTGCCAGCTCATACAGGGTCTCCTACGAGCAGTACTTC. The V gene is TRBV27, the J gene TRBJ2-7; TRBD1 is a possible D gene (6 bases). Trimming stripped 8 bases from V and 0 bases from J, with 11 bases between. The germline CDR1 and CDR2 sequences are MNHEY and SMNVEV (reference sequence). The CDR3 consists of 13 residues.

Details on this clone: At the DNA level, this CDR3 is encoded by other sequences in the same sample as well. The V and J genes are TRBV27 and TRBJ2-3, with a possible D match to TRBD2 (7 bases). CDR1 MNHEY and CDR2 SMNVEV come from the germline V gene (reference sequence). This CDR3 is 16 amino acids long. Trimming left V 5 bases short and J 2 bases short, with 17 bases between. The CDR3 is CASSPLAGAPTDTQYF. CDR3 DNA sequence: TGTGCCAGCAGTCCACTGGCGGGGGCCCCCACAGATACGCAGTATTTT.

This rearrangement joins TRBV30 to TRBJ1-1; D perhaps matches TRBD1 (6 bases). V was shortened by 5 bases and J by 0 bases, with 10 bases between the two germline ends. The CDR3 contains 13 residues. CDR1 and CDR2 from the germline V gene are GTSNPN and SVGIG (reference sequence). DNA for the CDR3: TGTGCCTGGGGACAGCTCCTGAACACTGAAGCTTTCTTT. This translates into CAWGQLLNTEAFF. Together with reference TRBV30 and TRBJ1-1, the CDR3 gives the full variable domain: SQTIHQWPATLVQPVGSPLSLECTVEGTSNPNLYWYRQAAGRGLQLLFYSVGIGQISSEVPQNLSASRPQDRQFILSSKKLLLSDSGFYLCAWGQLLNTEAFFGQGTRLTVV.

The genes are TRBV7-6 and TRBJ2-2; D is uncertain. Germline assignment: CDR1 SGHVS and CDR2 FNYEAQ. The CDR3 consists of 13 residues. Trimming stripped 4 bases from V and 7 bases from J, with 10 bases between. The CDR3 loop is CASSSIWGGELFF. The CDR3, as DNA: TGTGCCAGCAGCTCGATATGGGGCGGGGAGCTGTTTTTT.